This entry describes one TCR beta chain. These data come from a study of blood T cell repertoires in COVID-19. Study at large: The study drew acute and convalescent COVID-19 samples from the United States, Italy and Spain. T cells, B-cell-depleted T cells, or PBMCs provided the cDNA or gDNA that served as material.

Per the authors' pipeline: Researchers report that nucleated cell counts were estimated from reference gene primer amplification. Produced via immunoSEQ multiplex PCR; TCRdb's table is partial and in-frame only. V, J and clone size reflect that table, while D and trimming were determined from the DNA. The sample gives roughly 35,000 clones, roughly 90% of which show up once; about 1.9% is in the top ten. There are 15 residues in the CDR3. V lost 3 bases to trimming and J lost 6 bases; unmatched junction nucleotides: 9. Per germline, CDR1 SGDLS and CDR2 YYNGEE. The TCR comes from a man aged 45-65 years with active or convalescent COVID-19. The J gene is TRBJ2-1, the V gene TRBV9; 7 bases fit TRBD1. The sequenced material came from peripheral blood. The CDR3 protein is CASSEPHRGVNEQFF. Here the CDR3 DNA reads TGTGCCAGCAGCGAACCCCACAGGGGAGTCAATGAGCAGTTCTTC.